A selection of T cell receptor beta chains follows, all from one sample in a study of shared clonotypes between healthy human individuals. Profiling relied on immunoSEQ multiplex PCR, and the TCRdb table lists in-frame clones only, not all of them. The data hold approximately 500,000 clones, with 96% observed a single time. Sequencing input: naive CD4+ T cells sorted from blood. The receptors shown here come from a woman under 40 in good health. Each CDR3 is given without its conserved first and last residue. The order of the fields is clone size, J gene, V gene, CDR3 protein. A clone size is listed for some rows: how often the clone was seen (once, few, many), or a class if it is expanded.

NA	TRBJ1-3	TRBV7-9	ASSQTGGSGNTIY
NA	TRBJ1-1	TRBV7-3	ASSPTAGNTEAF
NA	TRBJ2-2	TRBV2	ASRGATNTGELF
NA	TRBJ2-3	TRBV5-5	ASSLVGQGYDTQY
NA	TRBJ2-1	TRBV7-2	ASSLAQGNNEQF
NA	TRBJ2-7	TRBV18	ASSPYRGLEQY
NA	TRBJ1-2	TRBV5-1	ASSLYGPYGYT
NA	TRBJ2-3	TRBV6-5	ASSSQLAGNTDTQY
NA	TRBJ2-7	TRBV4-1	ASSPAWAGEQY
NA	TRBJ1-1	TRBV19	ASRDQNTEAF
NA	TRBJ1-5	TRBV6-1	ASSRGQRNQPQH
once	TRBJ2-7	TRBV19	ASSIEGADPWGQTYEQY
NA	TRBJ1-4	TRBV15	ATSPTATNEKLF
NA	TRBJ2-5	TRBV11-1	ASSLRLSGMETQY
NA	TRBJ2-3	TRBV18	ASSLGPLGSTDTQY
NA	TRBJ2-5	TRBV27	ASYGSSSQETQY
NA	TRBJ2-7	TRBV7-9	ASKREPYEQY
NA	TRBJ2-7	TRBV6-1	ASSEASSGSYEQY
NA	TRBJ2-2	TRBV28	ASSRDRGRAGELF
NA	TRBJ1-1	TRBV5-1	ASSLGLAGGSGNTEAF
NA	TRBJ1-4	TRBV25-1	ASSDPTASNEKLF
NA	TRBJ2-2	TRBV11-3	ASSLVLAGRTGELF
NA	TRBJ2-3	TRBV2	ASSEGAFTDTQY
NA	TRBJ2-7	TRBV5-4	ASSLSGNRGITYEQY
NA	NA	TRBV5-1	ASSLVGRHEQY
NA	TRBJ2-7	TRBV13	ASSLTSGLAGAPYEQY
NA	TRBJ1-6	TRBV27	ASSLSTVTISALH
NA	TRBJ2-1	TRBV28	ASSLATSRNEQF
NA	TRBJ2-7	TRBV19	ASSVRDYSEQY
NA	TRBJ1-4	TRBV19	ASSAEGGTTNEKLF
NA	NA	TRBV19	ASRTTGGRYEQY
NA	TRBJ1-4	TRBV28	ATGGIREKLF
NA	TRBJ2-2	TRBV6-6	ASTESGTGNTGELF
once	TRBJ2-7	TRBV28	ASSSWTVLGRYEQY
NA	TRBJ1-5	TRBV10-3	AISESSQPQH
NA	TRBJ2-1	TRBV6-1	ASSARTSGSDEQF
NA	TRBJ2-7	TRBV7-9	ASSPFSGRASYEQY
NA	TRBJ2-5	TRBV4-1	ASSQLGTSGGQETQY
NA	TRBJ2-1	TRBV2	ASSEEIAALGEQF
NA	TRBJ2-2	TRBV6-5	ASFSGQSTGELF
NA	TRBJ1-1	TRBV10-3	AIRVSTGNTEAF
NA	TRBJ2-7	TRBV11-2	ASSLGTGPRYGEQY
NA	TRBJ2-1	TRBV18	ASSRGEGEYNEQF
NA	TRBJ2-7	TRBV6-1	ASRVGTSGVWEQY
NA	TRBJ1-6	TRBV7-9	ASSLSGGYSPLH
NA	TRBJ1-2	TRBV6-1	ASRRGGYT
NA	TRBJ1-2	TRBV7-2	ASSPTPLGYT
NA	TRBJ2-7	TRBV5-8	ASSFRGLGSYEQY